This T cell receptor beta chain was sequenced for a study of blood T cells in healthy people across ages. The germline CDR1 and CDR2 sequences are KGHDR and SFDVKD. Between the trimmed V and J ends, which lost 5 bases and 6 bases, there was a span of 7 bases. The CDR3 is made up of 12 amino acids. With a J-beta primer mix and a sample-barcoded 5' primer, a second PCR ran about 7 to 12 cycles. Tagging of each cDNA molecule was performed by a template-switch adaptor with 12 random nucleotides. Using its own MiXCR run on the 5' RACE reads, TCRdb lists one record per CDR3 protein. This sample yields about 1,400,000 distinct CDR3 sequences, of which 42% are seen a single time; around 8% belongs to the top ten. Overall study findings and caveats: Among T cells, TCR beta diversity per million cells dropped roughly linearly as age rose. TCR beta diversity correlated strongly with naive T cell percentage. The CMV status of each donor remained undetermined, and this could have confounded shifts in expanded clonotypes.

For this clonotype: Its antigen is not identified.

This receptor was taken from a woman younger than 35 in good health. This sequence joins TRBV24-1 and TRBJ2-1; D unresolved. Sequenced material: blood. CDR3 residues: CATSGVPNEQFF. For the CDR3, the DNA is TGTGCCACCAGTGGCGTCCCCAATGAGCAGTTCTTC.